This TCR beta chain was recorded in a study of glioma-infiltrating T cells. Per germline, CDR1 SGHRS and CDR2 YFSETQ. The CDR3 contains 13 residues. V was shortened by 6 bases and J by 0 bases, with 7 bases between the two germline ends. The study's findings and limits: Above-expected tissue-blood divergence occurred in all gliomas, most in low-grade ones. CDR3 overlap between tissue and blood was very small.

The iRepertoire nested amplicon-rescue multiplex PCR amplified TCR alpha and beta CDR3s from RNA. TCRdb processed the multiplex PCR reads anew with MiXCR; each CDR3 protein has one entry. The data contain about 99,000 distinct CDR3 sequences, about 28% of them singletons. In regard to this clonotype: What it binds is not known.

Sequenced sample: glioma tissue, nonneoplastic brain tissue, or PBMCs (not recorded which). The chain carries TRBV5-1 and TRBJ1-3; no reliable D call. This sequence originates from a human donor with low-grade glioma or glioblastoma, undergoing nonglioma brain surgery, or in good health (not recorded which). The CDR3 DNA reads as TGCGCCAGCAAGCTAAGCTCTGGAAACACCATATATTTT. Its translation: CASKLSSGNTIYF.